The 18 T cell receptor beta chains below come from one sample, sequenced in a study of persistence of HIV-infected CD4 T cells. Nonspecific anti-CD3/anti-CD28 bead stimulation represents the broad CD4+ T cell repertoire. Responding CD4+ T cells were sorted by upregulation of both CD40 ligand and CD69. Their antigens are not known. The libraries were made with immunoSEQ version 4 in survey mode. Profiling relied on immunoSEQ multiplex PCR, and the TCRdb table lists in-frame clones only, not all of them. Of 40,000 or so clones listed, roughly nine tenths are singletons. The source was CD4+ T cells sorted from PBMCs after approximately 19-hour stimulation, collected from a patient who received antiretroviral therapy. These receptors originate from an adult woman with HIV who was CMV-seropositive.

The genes are TRBV6-5 and TRBJ2-1; 7 positions agree with TRBD2. V shed 0 bases, J shed 6 bases, and the junction held 8 bases outside the gene matches. Looked up from germline, CDR1 is MNHEY and CDR2 is SVGAGI. The CDR3 spans 16 residues. CDR3 sequence: CASSYSTVGGSNEQFF. In DNA, the CDR3 is TGTGCCAGCAGTTACTCGACGGTGGGGGGGTCCAATGAGCAGTTCTTC.

This clone has just one count. The chain is built from TRBV10-3 and TRBJ2-1; tentative D call: TRBD1 (6 bases). Germline V gene sequence: CDR1 ENHRY, CDR2 SYGVKD. The V gene lost 8 bases and the J gene lost 2 bases, with 16 bases spanning the gap. The CDR3 has 15 amino acids. The DNA of the CDR3 is TGTGCCATCGGCCGTGGGGGCGACCCCTACAATGAGCAGTTCTTC. Translated, it gives CAIGRGGDPYNEQFF.

This chain connects TRBV7-3 to TRBJ2-3; D call uncertain. This CDR3 contains 13 residues. CDR1 and CDR2 from the germline V gene are SGHTA and FQGTGA. Trimming left V 1 base short and J 4 bases short, with 6 bases between. The CDR3 spells CASSLKWADTQYF. The DNA for the CDR3 is TGTGCCAGCAGCTTAAAATGGGCAGATACGCAGTATTTT.

CDR3 amino acids: CASSQDLQNYGYTF. In nucleotides, the CDR3 is TGTGCCAGCAGCCAAGATTTACAAAACTATGGCTACACCTTC. The chain recombines TRBV4-2 with TRBJ1-2; D gene unclear. The CDR3 length is 14 residues. With 0 bases removed from V and 2 bases from J, the gap between germline ends came to 7 bases. Germline lookup yields CDR1 LGHNA and CDR2 YNFKEQ.

This chain connects TRBV2 to TRBJ2-4; 9 positions match TRBD2. The CDR3 is 15 residues long. Unmatched junction bases numbered 6, after V lost 3 bases and J lost 6 bases. Germline V lookup: CDR1 SNHLY, CDR2 FYNNEI. This chain's CDR3 is CASSERGGLGNIQYF. The CDR3 DNA reads TGTGCCAGCAGTGAGCGGGGGGGCCTTGGAAACATTCAGTACTTC.

The chain links TRBV7-2 to TRBJ2-7; D may be TRBD2 (5 bases). The V gene lost 1 base and the J gene lost 7 bases, with 11 bases spanning the gap. CDR3 length equals 13 residues. Germline CDR1 SGHTA, CDR2 FQGNSA. CDR3: CASSLVLASEQYV. In nucleotides, the CDR3 is TGTGCCAGCAGCTTAGTTCTAGCATCGGAGCAGTACGTC.

This chain joins TRBV2 and TRBJ1-1; D remains unclear. The V end lost 4 bases, the J end lost 5 bases, and 5 bases lay between the germline ends. CDR3 size: 11 residues. CDR1 and CDR2 (germline): SNHLY, FYNNEI. In DNA, the CDR3 is TGTGCCAGCAGTGGGAGAACTGAAGCTTTCTTT. Translated, it gives CASSGRTEAFF.

This clone came up a few times. V usage is TRBV15 and J usage is TRBJ1-5; possibly TRBD1 for D (5 bases). The germline gives CDR1 LNHNV, CDR2 YYDKDF (reference sequence). The CDR3 covers 13 residues. V lost 5 bases to trimming and J lost 7 bases, with 12 bases between them. CDR3 region: CATSGWRDQPQHF. CDR3 nucleotide sequence: TGTGCCACCAGCGGGTGGCGGGACCAGCCCCAGCATTTT.

This clone has a single count. This sequence joins TRBV5-1 and TRBJ1-2; D remains unclear. Germline V gene lookup returns CDR1 SGHRS and CDR2 YFSETQ. The CDR3 covers 14 residues. Deletions cut 0 bases from V and 8 bases from J, with 14 bases between. This CDR3 reads CASSLESQSWGYTF. The CDR3 nucleotides read TGCGCCAGCAGCTTGGAGAGCCAATCGTGGGGCTACACCTTC.

The chain couples TRBV6-5 to TRBJ2-3, with 13 nucleotides matching TRBD2. The junction had 5 bases not matched to a gene; V was cut back by 4 bases and J by 4 bases. CDR3 size: 16 residues. The germline CDR1 and CDR2 sequences are MNHEY and SVGAGI. CDR3 region: CASSLRLAGGPDTQYF. As DNA, the CDR3 is TGTGCCAGCAGTTTACGACTAGCGGGGGGACCAGATACGCAGTATTTT.

J is TRBJ2-3 and V is TRBV10-3; D remains unclear. The germline V and J ends were trimmed by 0 bases and 0 bases, with 16 bases remaining between them. CDR3 length equals 18 residues. The germline V gene encodes CDR1 ENHRY and CDR2 SYGVKD. CDR3 residues: CAISESLGRISSTDTQYF. In DNA, the CDR3 is TGTGCCATCAGTGAGTCGCTCGGGCGTATTTCTAGCACAGATACGCAGTATTTT.

The J gene is TRBJ2-3, the V gene TRBV9; 12 nucleotides align to TRBD2. The germline CDR1 and CDR2 sequences are SGDLS and YYNGEE. The CDR3 covers 16 residues. V was pared by 4 bases and J by 4 bases, with 7 bases of the junction left unmatched. The CDR3 DNA reads TGTGCCAGCAGCCTCCGGACTAGCGGGGCCTCAGATACGCAGTATTTT. It is translated as CASSLRTSGASDTQYF.

The J gene is TRBJ1-1, the V gene TRBV10-1; 8 bases map to TRBD1. This CDR3 comprises 16 residues. Germline CDR1 WNHNN, CDR2 SYGVQD (reference sequence). Trimming at V came to 2 bases and at J to 0 bases, leaving 5 bases not matched to a gene. The CDR3 DNA follows: TGCGCCAGCAGTGAGCCCGGACAGGGACTGAACACTGAAGCTTTCTTT. This translates into CASSEPGQGLNTEAFF.

The rearrangement joins TRBV4-2 to TRBJ2-1; D not certain. The germline V gene has CDR1 LGHNA and CDR2 YNFKEQ. This CDR3 comprises 13 residues. The V and J ends lost 4 bases and 5 bases respectively, with 9 bases between them. The CDR3 DNA follows: TGTGCCAGCAGCCGGTCGCAGAACAATGAGCAGTTCTTC. Residues: CASSRSQNNEQFF.

This chain links TRBV7-9 with TRBJ2-7; D is perhaps TRBD2 (7 bases). The CDR3 spans 14 residues. Trimming pared 6 bases from V and 5 bases from J, leaving 17 bases between. Germline CDR1 SEHNR, CDR2 FQNEAQ (reference sequence). CDR3 in DNA: TGTGCCAGCAGACCGTTGGGGGGGGCCGACGAGCAGTACTTC. This encodes CASRPLGGADEQYF.

The genes are TRBV15 and TRBJ2-2, with D tentatively TRBD2 (6 bases). V dropped 11 bases and J dropped 0 bases, with 10 bases sitting between them. This CDR3 spans 13 amino acids. CDR1 is LNHNV and CDR2 is YYDKDF in the germline V gene (reference sequence). The DNA for the CDR3 is TGTGCCTCCTGCGGGGCGAACACCGGGGAGCTGTTTTTT. It is translated as CASCGANTGELFF.

This rearrangement joins TRBV12-5 to TRBJ2-3, with 10 nucleotides matching TRBD2. V lost 10 bases and J lost 2; bases outside the gene matches: 6. There are 14 residues in the CDR3. CDR1 and CDR2 (germline): LGHNT, FRNRAP. CDR3 nucleotides: TGTGCTACGGCTAGCGGGGGTTTCACAGATACGCAGTATTTT. Translated: CATASGGFTDTQYF.

The CDR3 sequence is CASSDRSPSYNSPLHF. DNA for the CDR3: TGTGCCAGCAGTGACAGGTCACCAAGTTATAATTCACCCCTCCACTTT. The chain recombines TRBV2 with TRBJ1-6; D call uncertain. CDR3 length: 16 residues. V shed 3 bases and J shed 4 bases, with 13 bases lying between them. CDR1 is SNHLY, CDR2 FYNNEI, per germline.